This passage covers 24 T cell receptor beta chains from one sample sequenced in a study of CD8 T cells in Susac syndrome (dated by TCRdb to the late 2010s). Library prep was done by the immunoSEQ multiplex PCR assay. RNA was extracted using the RNeasy kit, and roughly 0.5 to 1 ug of the RNA was reverse transcribed with random hexamers. TCRdb reprocessing: public reads trimmed at Q25 with fastp, clones called with MiXCR, in-frame beta chains kept. Each CDR3 protein appears once, grouped with its most common genes and DNA. The sample table contains 200,000 to 250,000 distinct CDR3 sequences; only one count was recorded for approximately 94% of them. The top ten constitute under 0.2% of the sample. Sequencing was carried out using CD4+ T cells from PBMCs. Receptors originate from a human donor with Susac syndrome.

The chain is built from TRBV7-9 and TRBJ2-1; tentatively, D is TRBD2 (6 bases). Trimming took 5 bases from V and 2 from J, leaving 16 bases between them. This CDR3 has 16 amino acids. CDR1 and CDR2 (germline): SEHNR, FQNEAQ (reference sequence). CDR3 in amino acids: CASSPLGRGPYNEQFF. CDR3 sequence (DNA): TGTGCCAGCAGCCCCTTAGGGCGGGGCCCCTACAATGAGCAGTTCTTC.

The chain uses TRBV11-2 and TRBJ2-1; TRBD2 aligns across 8 bases. V shed 5 bases, J shed 1 base, and the junction held 19 bases outside the gene matches. Germline CDR1 and CDR2: SGHAT and FQNNGV. CDR3 size: 20 residues. The DNA of the CDR3 is TGTGCCAGCAGCGGGGGGCCAGCGGGGGCCCTAATTCTATCCTACAATGAGCAGTTCTTC. Residues: CASSGGPAGALILSYNEQFF.

This rearrangement joins TRBV19 to TRBJ2-7; 9 bases match TRBD1. With V trimmed by 7 bases and J by 3 bases, 4 bases remained unmatched. Germline V gene lookup returns CDR1 LNHDA and CDR2 SQIVND (reference sequence). This CDR3 has 13 residues. The CDR3 here is CASNSGQGYEQYF. DNA of the CDR3: TGTGCCAGTAACTCGGGACAGGGCTACGAGCAGTACTTC. The complete variable domain, with remaining parts taken from reference TRBV19 and TRBJ2-7, reads DGGITQSPKYLFRKEGQNVTLSCEQNLNHDAMYWYRQDPGQGLRLIYYSQIVNDFQKGDIAEGYSVSREKKESFPLTVTSAQKNPTAFYLCASNSGQGYEQYFGPGTRLTVT.

A single count supports this clonotype. The chain carries TRBV6-2 or TRBV6-3 and TRBJ2-2; 10 bases agree with TRBD1. Trimming removed 7 bases from V and 5 bases from J; junction bases left unmatched: 7. The germline CDR1 and CDR2 sequences are MNHEY and SVGEGT. This CDR3 region has 15 residues. Written as DNA, the CDR3 is TGTGCCAGCACCGTACCGGGACAGGGGACCGGGGAGCTGTTTTTT. Its translation: CASTVPGQGTGELFF.

The chain couples TRBV20-1 to TRBJ1-1; D perhaps matches TRBD1 (5 bases). The V end lost 0 bases, the J end lost 0 bases, and 14 bases lay between the germline ends. The germline V gene has CDR1 DFQATT and CDR2 SNEGSKA (reference sequence). The CDR3 consists of 16 residues. In DNA form, the CDR3 reads TGCAGTGCTAGAGATGGAGGAAGGACACTGAACACTGAAGCTTTCTTT. Amino acids: CSARDGGRTLNTEAFF.

V usage is TRBV6-2 or TRBV6-3 and J usage is TRBJ1-5; D is uncertain. The CDR3 is 14 amino acids. V was pared by 5 bases and J by 0 bases, with 8 bases between. Germline values: CDR1 MNHEY, CDR2 SVGEGT. CDR3 loop: CASSGAASNQPQHF. The CDR3 coding sequence is TGTGCCAGCAGTGGAGCAGCTAGCAATCAGCCCCAGCATTTT.

The V and J genes are TRBV7-2 and TRBJ2-2, with D possibly matching TRBD2 (5 bases). V gave up 6 bases and J gave up 2 bases, with 16 bases separating them. The germline V gene encodes CDR1 SGHTA and CDR2 FQGNSA. The CDR3 has 16 residues. CDR3 nucleotides: TGTGCCAGCAGACTCCCCGGCGGGCCCAACACCGGGGAGCTGTTTTTT. Its translation: CASRLPGGPNTGELFF.

This sequence joins TRBV6-1 and TRBJ2-5, with TRBD1 matching 7 bases. Germline CDR1 is MNHNS and CDR2 is SASEGT. The CDR3 is made up of 13 amino acids. Unmatched junction bases numbered 4, after V lost 4 bases and J lost 5 bases. The CDR3 DNA is TGTGCCAGCAGTGGCAGGGGGTGGGAGACCCAGTACTTC. As protein: CASSGRGWETQYF.

The J gene is TRBJ2-7, the V gene TRBV5-1; TRBD1 is a possible D gene (6 bases). Germline CDR1 SGHRS, CDR2 YFSETQ. V was shortened by 0 bases and J by 3 bases, with 13 bases between the two germline ends. This CDR3 is 15 amino acids long. The CDR3 protein is CASSLGRGSYYEQYF. The CDR3 nucleotides read TGCGCCAGCAGCTTGGGTAGGGGGTCCTACTACGAGCAGTACTTC.

This clonotype appeared a single time. The chain couples TRBV18 to TRBJ1-6; TRBD1 matches 7 bases. The germline V gene has CDR1 KGHSH and CDR2 LQKENI. The CDR3 has 16 amino acids. V was pared by 4 bases and J by 6 bases, with 9 bases of the junction left unmatched. The CDR3 reads CASSLDRARRNSPLHF. The CDR3 bases are TGTGCCAGCTCACTCGACAGGGCTCGACGTAATTCACCCCTCCACTTT. Combining the CDR3 with reference TRBV18 and TRBJ1-6 gives the whole variable domain NAGVMQNPRHLVRRRGQEARLRCSPMKGHSHVYWYRQLPEEGLKFMVYLQKENIIDESGMPKERFSAEFPKEGPSILRIQQVVRGDSAAYFCASSLDRARRNSPLHFGNGTRLTVT.

As concerns this clonotype: One junction end disagrees with the germline gene, perhaps due to a read error. The chain has TRBV7-9 and TRBJ1-2, with a possible D match to TRBD1 (6 bases). The CDR3 contains 12 residues. Germline assignment: CDR1 SEHNR and CDR2 FQNEAQ (reference sequence). The CDR3 sequence: CASKGGNDGYTF. CDR3 coding DNA: TGTGCCAGCAAGGGGGGTAACGATGGCTACACCTTC.

The chain couples TRBV9 to TRBJ2-5, with D possibly TRBD2 on 6 matching bases. The CDR3 spans 15 residues. V dropped 4 bases and J dropped 1 base, with 14 bases sitting between them. CDR1 and CDR2 (germline): SGDLS, YYNGEE. CDR3 sequence: CASSPSFGGQETQYF. The CDR3 DNA sequence: TGTGCCAGCAGCCCCTCTTTCGGGGGCCAAGAGACCCAGTACTTC.

The V gene is TRBV11-2, the J gene TRBJ1-5, with D tentatively TRBD1 (5 bases). The CDR3 is made up of 13 amino acids. Germline V lookup: CDR1 SGHAT, CDR2 FQNNGV. Trimming left V 4 bases short and J 3 bases short, with 7 bases between. Here the CDR3 DNA reads TGTGCCAGCAGCTGGGACCACAATCAGCCCCAGCATTTT. This translates into CASSWDHNQPQHF.

The chain couples TRBV3-1 to TRBJ2-1; 10 bases match TRBD1. Trimming took 4 bases from V and 10 from J; bases not matched to a gene: 4. Germline CDR1 reads LGHDT; CDR2 reads YNNKEL (reference sequence). The CDR3 runs 13 residues. CDR3 nucleotide sequence: TGTGCCAGCAGCCGAGGGACAGGGGCCGAGCAGTTCTTC. Its translation is CASSRGTGAEQFF.

This chain uses TRBV7-2 with TRBJ2-5; D is ambiguous. The CDR3 has 13 residues. V lost 2 bases, J lost 5 bases, and 9 bases lay in between. Germline V CDR1 and CDR2: SGHTA, FQGNSA. In nucleotides, the CDR3 is TGTGCCAGCAGCTTAACGTTAGGGGAGACCCAGTACTTC. Translation gives CASSLTLGETQYF.

The chain has TRBV12-3 or TRBV12-4 and TRBJ2-6; D might be TRBD1 (6 bases). The CDR3 extends over 17 amino acids. Deletions cut 4 bases from V and 0 bases from J, with 13 bases between. In DNA, the CDR3 is TGTGCCAGCAGTTCGGCAGGGGACGGCTCTGGGGCCAACGTCCTGACTTTC. Translation: CASSSAGDGSGANVLTF.

The chain recombines TRBV7-8 with TRBJ1-1; D may be TRBD1 (6 bases). The CDR3 is 14 residues long. Germline CDR1 reads SGHVS; CDR2 reads FQNEAQ. V was cut by 3 bases and J by 1 base, with 9 bases left in between. CDR3 in DNA: TGTGCCAGCAGCTTTCAGGGGTGGAACACTGAAGCTTTCTTT. This gives the protein CASSFQGWNTEAFF.

This chain uses TRBV29-1 with TRBJ1-2, with a possible D match to TRBD1 (6 bases). There are 15 residues in the CDR3. Germline CDR1 and CDR2: SQVTM and ANQGSEA. The germline V and J ends were trimmed by 3 bases and 4 bases, with 18 bases remaining between them. In DNA form, the CDR3 reads TGCAGCGTTGATTCCGAGACAGGAAGAACCTATGGCTACACCTTC. Encoded protein: CSVDSETGRTYGYTF. Full variable domain (outside the CDR3, taken from reference TRBV29-1 and TRBJ1-2): SAVISQKPSRDICQRGTSLTIQCQVDSQVTMMFWYRQQPGQSLTLIATANQGSEATYESGFVIDKFPISRPNLTFSTLTVSNMSPEDSSIYLCSVDSETGRTYGYTFGSGTRLTVV.

The chain combines TRBV5-1 with TRBJ2-6, with D possibly TRBD2 on 5 matching bases. Germline-derived CDR1 and CDR2 are SGHRS and YFSETQ. The germline V and J ends were trimmed by 4 bases and 0 bases, with 11 bases remaining between them. The CDR3 extends over 16 amino acids. CDR3 bases: TGCGCCAGCAGCGCTATTCGGGACTCTGGGGCCAACGTCCTGACTTTC. This sequence encodes CASSAIRDSGANVLTF.

The rearrangement joins TRBV9 to TRBJ2-5; D could derive from TRBD1 or TRBD2 (5 bases each). This CDR3 spans 14 amino acids. V was pared by 0 bases and J by 3 bases, with 9 bases between. The germline V gene encodes CDR1 SGDLS and CDR2 YYNGEE. CDR3 loop: CASSVAMGEETQYF. The CDR3 coding sequence is TGTGCCAGCAGCGTAGCTATGGGGGAAGAGACCCAGTACTTC. Combining the CDR3 with reference TRBV9 and TRBJ2-5 gives the whole variable domain DSGVTQTPKHLITATGQRVTLRCSPRSGDLSVYWYQQSLDQGLQFLIQYYNGEERAKGNILERFSAQQFPDLHSELNLSSLELGDSALYFCASSVAMGEETQYFGPGTRLLVL.

This chain connects TRBV30 to TRBJ2-1, with D unclear. Trimming left V 0 bases short and J 9 bases short, with 12 bases between. This CDR3 has 13 amino acids. The germline gives CDR1 GTSNPN, CDR2 SVGIG (reference sequence). CDR3 sequence reads: CAWSVRPSGEQFF. In DNA form, the CDR3 reads TGTGCCTGGAGTGTACGTCCTAGTGGTGAGCAGTTCTTC.

This sequence joins TRBV4-2 and TRBJ2-1; 9 bases match TRBD2. This CDR3 has 16 residues. CDR1 and CDR2 from the germline V gene are LGHNA and YNFKEQ. Trimming removed 2 bases from V and 7 bases from J; junction bases left unmatched: 9. The CDR3: CASSQLGAGGPNEQFF. DNA for the CDR3: TGTGCCAGCAGCCAACTCGGGGCGGGGGGGCCAAATGAGCAGTTCTTC.

The chain links TRBV10-2 to TRBJ2-3; no definite D call. The V gene's germline CDR1 is WSHSY and CDR2 SAAADI. The V end was cut by 10 bases, the J end by 5 bases, with 13 bases between. The CDR3 spans 12 residues. CDR3 DNA sequence: TGCGCCACCCGCCGGGCCGAAGATACGCAGTATTTT. It codes for CATRRAEDTQYF.

This chain uses TRBV5-1 with TRBJ2-7, with TRBD1 identical over 9 bases. The CDR3 runs to 15 residues. The ends lost 3 bases at V and 2 bases at J; junction bases unmatched: 6. Germline assignment: CDR1 SGHRS and CDR2 YFSETQ. DNA for the CDR3: TGCGCCAGCAGCTCACAGGGGACAGGGACCTACGAGCAGTACTTC. This translates into CASSSQGTGTYEQYF.